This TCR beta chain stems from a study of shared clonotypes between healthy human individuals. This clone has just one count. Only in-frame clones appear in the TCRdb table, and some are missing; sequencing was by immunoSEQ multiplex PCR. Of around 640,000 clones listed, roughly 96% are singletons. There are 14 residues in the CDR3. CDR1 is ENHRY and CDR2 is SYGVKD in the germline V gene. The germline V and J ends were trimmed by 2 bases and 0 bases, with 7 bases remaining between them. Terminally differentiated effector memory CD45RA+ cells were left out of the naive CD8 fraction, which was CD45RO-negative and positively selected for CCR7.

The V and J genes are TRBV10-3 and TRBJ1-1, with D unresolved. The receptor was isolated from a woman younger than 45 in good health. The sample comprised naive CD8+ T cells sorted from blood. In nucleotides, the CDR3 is TGTGCCATCAGTGAGGGAGGGATGAACACTGAAGCTTTCTTT. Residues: CAISEGGMNTEAFF.